These T cell receptor beta chains were read from a single sample in a study of T-cell reconstitution after alpha-beta-depleted transplantation in children. TCRdb reanalysed the PCR reads using MiXCR and keeps one entry per CDR3 protein. The sample contains approximately 400,000 distinct CDR3 sequences, roughly 16% of which appear only once. The sample in question was PBMCs, mostly from graft donor cells, obtained 360 days after TCRalphabeta/CD19-depleted stem cell transplant. Every receptor here comes from a boy under two years old who had a stem cell transplant for Wiskott-Aldrich syndrome, so the T cells may come from the graft donor. Each CDR3 is given without its conserved first and last residue.

J,V,CDR3
TRBJ1-4,TRBV12-3/TRBV12-4,ASSLKRDEKLF
TRBJ2-7,TRBV12-3/TRBV12-4,ASSSGPMSSYEQY
TRBJ2-2,TRBV11-3,ASSREVPKYTGELF
TRBJ2-1,TRBV20-1,SARDRGAGGNEQF
TRBJ2-7,TRBV11-2,ASSRTSGKYEQY
TRBJ2-7,TRBV12-3/TRBV12-4,ASSLSTLTSYEQY
TRBJ2-1,TRBV29-1,SVEPRRGGRNEQF
TRBJ2-1,TRBV20-1,SARRLAGSFPYNEQF
TRBJ2-5,TRBV12-3/TRBV12-4,ASSFEGPQETQY
TRBJ2-7,TRBV4-1,ASSQDERSGGATGYEQY
TRBJ1-5,TRBV5-8,ASSQITGLVGAQH